This TCR beta chain comes out of a study of blood T cell repertoires in COVID-19. Overall study: Donors in the United States, Italy and Spain gave samples during acute or convalescent COVID-19.

Original methodology: Counts of nucleated cells, estimated from reference gene primer amplification, were obtained. Profiled with immunoSEQ multiplex PCR; TCRdb holds only in-frame clones, not every one. The V and J calls and clone size were taken over from that table, and D and trimming were inferred from the DNA. This table has about 200,000 clones, approximately 90% appearing once. The V end was cut by 5 bases, the J end by 1 base, with 12 bases between. Per germline, CDR1 MNHNY and CDR2 SVGAGI (reference sequence). This CDR3 is built from 16 residues. The material sequenced was peripheral blood. The chain is built from TRBV6-6 and TRBJ1-6, with D perhaps TRBD1 (6 bases). The receptor was isolated from a man younger than 45 with acute or convalescent COVID-19. The CDR3 loop reads CASSITGSSYNSPLHF. CDR3 coding DNA: TGTGCCAGCAGTATAACAGGGTCTTCCTATAATTCACCCCTCCACTTT.